The rows below give T cell receptor beta chains drawn from one sample of a study of blood T cells in healthy people across ages. In TCRdb, the 5' RACE reads were re-called with MiXCR into one record per CDR3 protein. The repertoire includes hundreds of thousands of distinct CDR3 sequences, under 70% of them detected once, and about two fifths sits in the top ten. Material: blood. All receptors come from a man in his fifties or sixties in good health. The CDR3 runs from the conserved cysteine through the conserved F or W. A D gene is named only where the DNA matches it firmly. Clone size is not always given. Where it is, it says once, few, many or a class for expanded clones.

DNA	CDR3	V	D	size	J
TGCAGTGCTACGGACTTGGGCAATGAGCAGTTCTTC	CSATDLGNEQFF	TRBV20-1	.	.	TRBJ2-1
TGCAGTGTGGGGGCAGGCGGCAATCAGCCCCAGCATTTT	CSVGAGGNQPQHF	TRBV20-1	.	.	TRBJ1-5
TGTGCCAGCAGTAGAGAACTAGTACAAGAGACCCAGTACTTC	CASSRELVQETQYF	TRBV25-1	.	few	TRBJ2-5
TGTGCCAGCAGTTCCACAGGGGAAGGAAAGACTGAAGCTTTCTTT	CASSSTGEGKTEAFF	TRBV12-3/TRBV12-4	TRBD1	.	TRBJ1-1
TGCAGCGTTGTAACAGTGCTAAGGAGTTACGAGCAGTACTTC	CSVVTVLRSYEQYF	TRBV29-1	.	.	TRBJ2-7
TGTGCCATCAGTGGTGGACCCTCCACCGCGAACACCGGGGAGCTGTTTTTT	CAISGGPSTANTGELFF	TRBV10-3	.	few	TRBJ2-2
TGTGCCAGCAGTTTTGGGGACAGGGTAGGGTATGGCTACACCTTC	CASSFGDRVGYGYTF	TRBV27	TRBD1	.	TRBJ1-2
TGTGCCAGCAGCCACCTCCCGGGACAGGGTCTAGGTGTCCTGACTTTC	CASSHLPGQGLGVLTF	TRBV7-2	TRBD1	few	TRBJ2-6
TGCAGCGACTCTAGCCGGGGGACCTACAATGAGCAGTTCTTC	CSDSSRGTYNEQFF	TRBV20-1	.	.	TRBJ2-1
TGCAGTGCTGCCGGGACGAACACAGATACGCAGTATTTT	CSAAGTNTDTQYF	TRBV20-1	.	.	TRBJ2-3
TGTGCCAGCAGCTTGCTAGCGGGGAGGTACAATGAGCAGTTCTTC	CASSLLAGRYNEQFF	TRBV7-8	TRBD2	.	TRBJ2-1
TGTGCCAGCAGTTACTTAAGCCCCCCCGGGGAGAACACTGAAGCTTTCTTT	CASSYLSPPGENTEAFF	TRBV6-2/TRBV6-3	.	.	TRBJ1-1
TGCAGTGCTAGTCCCCGGGCCACCAATCAGCCCCAGCATTTT	CSASPRATNQPQHF	TRBV20-1	.	.	TRBJ1-5
TGTGCCAGCAGTGTAGACAGGGGGGATCAGCCCCAGCATTTT	CASSVDRGDQPQHF	TRBV2	TRBD1	few	TRBJ1-5
TGTGCCAGCAGCCCGGCACAGGGAGGTTCACCCCTCCACTTT	CASSPAQGGSPLHF	TRBV3-1	.	.	TRBJ1-6
TGTGCCAGCAGCAGAGGGGGCGCGGGTGAAAAACTGTTTTTT	CASSRGGAGEKLFF	TRBV7-9	TRBD1	few	TRBJ1-4
TGTGCCACGTCCCCGACAGGCATCACAGATACGCAGTATTTT	CATSPTGITDTQYF	TRBV12-3/TRBV12-4	.	.	TRBJ2-3
TGCGCCAGCAGCCAATTAATAGACGGTTCCTACGAGCAGTACTTC	CASSQLIDGSYEQYF	TRBV4-1	.	.	TRBJ2-7
TGCAGCGTGGACAGGCCCGGAGATCAAGGTGAGCAGTTCTTC	CSVDRPGDQGEQFF	TRBV29-1	TRBD1	.	TRBJ2-1
TGTGCCAGCAACCTGAGGTGGGCCACCCAAGAGCAGTTCTTC	CASNLRWATQEQFF	TRBV2	.	few	TRBJ2-1
TGTGCCAGCAGCGTGGGACAGGGGAAAGGTTACGAGCAGTACTTC	CASSVGQGKGYEQYF	TRBV9	TRBD1	few	TRBJ2-7
TGTGCCACCAGTGACCCTGAACAGGGGAGGAATGAGCAGTTCTTC	CATSDPEQGRNEQFF	TRBV24-1	.	.	TRBJ2-1
TGTGCCAGCAGTGAACCCGGCAGGGTGGACCAGCCCCAGCATTTT	CASSEPGRVDQPQHF	TRBV6-1	.	.	TRBJ1-5
TGTGCCCTCAAACCCGGACAGGGAGACTATGGCTACACCTTC	CALKPGQGDYGYTF	TRBV10-3	TRBD1	.	TRBJ1-2
TGTGCCAGCAGTGAAATGTGGGACAGCCAAGAGACCCAGTACTTC	CASSEMWDSQETQYF	TRBV25-1	TRBD1	.	TRBJ2-5
TGCGCCAGCAGCGGCACCGGGACAGGGACGAATGAGCAGTTCTTC	CASSGTGTGTNEQFF	TRBV5-1	TRBD1	.	TRBJ2-1
TGTGCCAGCAGCCCCAACACGGGGGAGACCCAGTACTTC	CASSPNTGETQYF	TRBV9	.	.	TRBJ2-5
TGTGCCAGCAGCTTAGTTGACAGGTTAGCCTACGAGCAGTACTTC	CASSLVDRLAYEQYF	TRBV11-2	.	.	TRBJ2-7
TGCAGTGCTAGAGTTAGGACGGGTAACACCGGGGAGCTGTTTTTT	CSARVRTGNTGELFF	TRBV20-1	.	.	TRBJ2-2
TGTGCCAGCAGTTACCTAGGGACAGTTAACTATGGCTACACCTTC	CASSYLGTVNYGYTF	TRBV6-5	TRBD1	.	TRBJ1-2